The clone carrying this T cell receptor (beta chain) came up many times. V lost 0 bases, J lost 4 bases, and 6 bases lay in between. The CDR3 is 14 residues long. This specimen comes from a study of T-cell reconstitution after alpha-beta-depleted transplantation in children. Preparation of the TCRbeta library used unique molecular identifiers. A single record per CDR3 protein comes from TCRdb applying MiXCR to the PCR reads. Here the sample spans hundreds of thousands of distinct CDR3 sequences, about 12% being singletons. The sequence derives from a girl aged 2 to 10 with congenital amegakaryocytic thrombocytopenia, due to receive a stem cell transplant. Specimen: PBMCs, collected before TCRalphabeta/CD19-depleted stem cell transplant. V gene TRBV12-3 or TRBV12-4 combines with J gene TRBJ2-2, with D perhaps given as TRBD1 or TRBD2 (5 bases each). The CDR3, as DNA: TGTGCCAGCAGTTTAGCGGGGACCACCGGGGAGCTGTTTTTT. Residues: CASSLAGTTGELFF.